What follows describes a single T cell receptor (beta chain). Its antigen is unknown. The table came from immunoSEQ multiplex PCR; TCRdb's copy has only in-frame clones and leaves some out. This sample has approximately 57,000 clones; approximately 88% occur once, and the top ten carry 8.5% to 14%. This entry comes from a study of OX40 agonist ivuxolimab in advanced cancers. About the research overall: Given to patients was ivuxolimab, an agonistic anti-OX40 (CD134) antibody. Ivuxolimab, which patients received intravenously every 2 weeks, was dosed at 0.01 to 10 mg/kg.

General observations from the study: Relative to CD4+ cells, CD8+ T cells on average had more expanded clones.

V shed 1 base and J shed 0 bases, with 8 bases lying between them. Germline CDR1 and CDR2: SGHRS and YFSETQ. The CDR3 runs to 16 residues. Baseline was the first blood sampling point, followed by cycle 4 day 1 and cycle 7 day 1. The source was CD4+ or CD8+ T cells sorted from blood, collected in a trial of the OX40 agonist ivuxolimab. The receptor comes from an adult with an advanced solid tumor such as melanoma, head and neck, liver or kidney cancer. The rearrangement uses TRBV5-1 and TRBJ2-6, with D perhaps matching TRBD1 (5 bases). CDR3 sequence: CASSLMTASGANVLTF. The CDR3 DNA sequence: TGCGCCAGCAGCTTGATGACAGCCTCTGGGGCCAACGTCCTGACTTTC. The complete variable domain, with remaining parts taken from reference TRBV5-1 and TRBJ2-6, reads KAGVTQTPRYLIKTRGQQVTLSCSPISGHRSVSWYQQTPGQGLQFLFEYFSETQRNKGNFPGRFSGRQFSNSRSEMNVSTLELGDSALYLCASSLMTASGANVLTFGAGSRLTVL.